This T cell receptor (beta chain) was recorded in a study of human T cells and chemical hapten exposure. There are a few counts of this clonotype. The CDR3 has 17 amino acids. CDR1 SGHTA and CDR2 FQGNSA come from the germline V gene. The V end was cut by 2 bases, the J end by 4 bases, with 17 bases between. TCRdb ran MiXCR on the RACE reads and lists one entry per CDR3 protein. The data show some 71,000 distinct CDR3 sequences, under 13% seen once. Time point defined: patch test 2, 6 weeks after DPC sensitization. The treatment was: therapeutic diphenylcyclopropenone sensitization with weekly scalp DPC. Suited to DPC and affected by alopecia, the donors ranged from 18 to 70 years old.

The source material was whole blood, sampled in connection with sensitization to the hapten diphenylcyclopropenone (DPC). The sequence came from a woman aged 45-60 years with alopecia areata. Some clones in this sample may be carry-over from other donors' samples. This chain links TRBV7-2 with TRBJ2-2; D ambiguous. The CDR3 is CASSLSLGLRTTGELFF. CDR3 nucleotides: TGTGCCAGCAGCTTATCATTGGGGTTGCGGACCACCGGGGAGCTGTTTTTT. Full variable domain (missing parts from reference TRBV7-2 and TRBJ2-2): GAGVSQSPSNKVTEKGKDVELRCDPISGHTALYWYRQSLGQGLEFLIYFQGNSAPDKSGLPSDRFSAERTGGSVSTLTIQRTQQEDSAVYLCASSLSLGLRTTGELFFGEGSRLTVL.